A selection of T cell receptor beta chains follows, all from one sample in a study of T-cell memory formation after mild COVID-19. TCRdb itself ran the 5' RACE reads through MiXCR, one entry per CDR3 protein. The sample has around 390,000 distinct CDR3 sequences, around a sixth seen once. Sequenced input: PBMCs or a T cell subset sorted from them (not recorded which). The source of these receptors is a man between 18 and 29 years old who had mild COVID-19 (a few samples of this study predate the infection). Cell type and time point are not known. Each CDR3 is given with its conserved first and last residue. Fields, in order: clone size, V gene, CDR3 length, J gene, D gene, CDR3 protein, CDR3 DNA. A D gene is named only where the DNA matches it firmly. Clone size is stated in some rows and not others, as once, few, many or a class when expanded.

few	TRBV7-7	15	TRBJ2-1	-	CASSPIDGSYNEQFF	TGTGCCAGCAGCCCCATTGATGGCTCCTACAATGAGCAGTTCTTC
-	TRBV14	15	TRBJ1-1	-	CASSQVAGALTEAFF	TGTGCCAGCAGCCAAGTGGCAGGGGCCCTCACTGAAGCTTTCTTT
few	TRBV20-1	12	TRBJ1-2	-	CSAPRDGYGYTF	TGCAGTGCTCCCCGGGACGGATATGGCTACACCTTC
-	TRBV11-2	15	TRBJ2-5	-	CASSLARGRQETQYF	TGTGCCAGCAGCTTAGCGCGGGGGCGGCAAGAGACCCAGTACTTC
-	TRBV19	12	TRBJ1-1	-	CASRGQNTEAFF	TGTGCCAGTAGGGGCCAGAACACTGAAGCTTTCTTT
-	TRBV29-1	15	TRBJ1-3	-	CSVEDLDLLGNTIYF	TGCAGCGTTGAAGATCTTGACTTACTAGGAAACACCATATATTTT
-	TRBV6-2/TRBV6-3	16	TRBJ2-1	TRBD1	CASSSVKGQPYNEQFF	TGTGCCAGCAGTTCTGTCAAGGGACAGCCCTACAATGAGCAGTTCTTC
few	TRBV25-1	15	TRBJ2-3	TRBD1	CASSEGLGGSDTQYF	TGTGCCAGCAGTGAAGGTCTAGGGGGCAGCGATACGCAGTATTTT
-	TRBV12-3/TRBV12-4	15	TRBJ1-2	-	CASSFGQHGNYGYTF	TGTGCCAGCAGTTTCGGGCAGCATGGAAACTATGGCTACACCTTC
-	TRBV7-9	13	TRBJ2-7	-	CASSVDGTYEQYF	TGTGCCAGCAGCGTAGACGGTACCTACGAGCAGTACTTC
few	TRBV6-2/TRBV6-3	12	TRBJ1-6	-	CASSYGSDRRHF	TGTGCCAGCAGTTACGGGTCGGACCGGCGCCACTTT
-	TRBV18	15	TRBJ2-1	TRBD2	CASSPTSVLGNEQFF	TGTGCCAGCTCACCGACTAGCGTGCTGGGGAATGAGCAGTTCTTC
-	TRBV27	12	TRBJ1-1	-	CASSSSPLQAFF	TGTGCCAGCAGTTCGTCTCCCCTTCAAGCTTTCTTT
few	TRBV27	14	TRBJ2-3	-	CASSSPGSSDTQYF	TGTGCCAGCAGTTCTCCAGGCTCCTCAGATACGCAGTATTTT
-	TRBV6-2/TRBV6-3	13	TRBJ1-4	-	CASSFVSNEKLFF	TGTGCCAGCAGCTTCGTGAGTAATGAAAAACTGTTTTTT
few	TRBV6-2/TRBV6-3	13	TRBJ2-4	-	CASRLTPRDIQYF	TGTGCCAGCAGATTGACCCCCCGGGACATTCAGTACTTC
few	TRBV4-1	15	TRBJ1-2	-	CASSPSGRLDYGYTF	TGCGCCAGCAGCCCCTCCGGAAGGTTGGACTATGGCTACACCTTC
once	TRBV5-1	15	TRBJ2-3	-	CASSLNADLGNTQYF	TGCGCCAGCAGCTTGAACGCAGACTTGGGAAATACGCAGTATTTT
few	TRBV6-2/TRBV6-3	14	TRBJ1-4	-	CASTSGPLGEKLFF	TGTGCCAGCACCAGTGGCCCGCTTGGAGAAAAACTGTTTTTT
many	TRBV20-1	15	TRBJ2-1	TRBD2	CSARDPAGPYNEQFF	TGCAGTGCTAGAGATCCAGCGGGGCCCTACAATGAGCAGTTCTTC
-	TRBV7-2	15	TRBJ1-5	-	CASSLVGISNQPQHF	TGTGCCAGCAGCTTAGTAGGAATAAGCAATCAGCCCCAGCATTTT
many	TRBV7-2	15	TRBJ2-7	TRBD2	CASSLAASGLYEQYF	TGTGCCAGCAGCTTAGCGGCTAGCGGGCTCTACGAGCAGTACTTC
-	TRBV7-2	15	TRBJ2-5	TRBD2	CASSATSGGKETQYF	TGTGCCAGCAGCGCCACTAGCGGGGGGAAAGAGACCCAGTACTTC
-	TRBV12-3/TRBV12-4	14	TRBJ1-1	-	CASTQRQSPTEAFF	TGTGCCAGCACCCAACGACAGTCGCCAACTGAAGCTTTCTTT
few	TRBV12-3/TRBV12-4	15	TRBJ2-3	-	CASSLNGGLRDTQYF	TGTGCCAGCAGCCTGAATGGGGGGTTGAGAGATACGCAGTATTTT
few	TRBV5-1	16	TRBJ2-3	-	CASSLGRSRSADTQYF	TGCGCCAGCAGCTTGGGAAGGTCCAGGTCCGCAGATACGCAGTATTTT
many	TRBV5-1	13	TRBJ1-5	-	CASSSGWDQPQHF	TGCGCCAGCAGCTCGGGCTGGGATCAGCCCCAGCATTTT
once	TRBV12-3/TRBV12-4	14	TRBJ2-1	-	CASRGRGVYNEQFF	TGTGCCAGCAGAGGGAGAGGGGTCTACAATGAGCAGTTCTTC
-	TRBV20-1	15	TRBJ2-5	-	CSAPNRVTLKETQYF	TGCAGTGCTCCCAACCGGGTCACATTAAAAGAGACCCAGTACTTC
few	TRBV4-1	13	TRBJ2-6	-	CASGGGGANVLTF	TGCGCCAGCGGGGGTGGTGGGGCCAACGTCCTGACTTTC
-	TRBV20-1	15	TRBJ1-6	-	CSAVGRAVGNSPLHF	TGCAGTGCTGTGGGGAGAGCGGTGGGGAATTCACCCCTCCACTTT
few	TRBV4-2	15	TRBJ1-5	-	CASSQRGKVDQPQHF	TGTGCCAGCAGCCAACGGGGGAAGGTAGATCAGCCCCAGCATTTT
few	TRBV6-5	17	TRBJ2-3	-	CASSYSMAGANTDTQYF	TGTGCCAGCAGTTACTCGATGGCAGGGGCGAACACAGATACGCAGTATTTT
-	TRBV7-2	13	TRBJ2-5	-	CASSYLYQETQYF	TGTGCCAGCAGCTATCTGTACCAAGAGACCCAGTACTTC
few	TRBV4-1	14	TRBJ2-3	TRBD2	CASSPRGEADTLYF	TGCGCCAGCAGCCCCCGGGGGGAGGCCGATACGCTGTATTTT
many	TRBV6-6	12	TRBJ2-1	TRBD1	CASRSQGNEQFF	TGTGCCAGCAGGTCACAGGGGAATGAGCAGTTCTTC
-	TRBV19	17	TRBJ2-3	-	CASRVSGRTFRMDTQYF	TGTGCCAGTAGAGTCTCCGGACGGACCTTTAGGATGGATACGCAGTATTTT
once	TRBV29-1	9	TRBJ1-1	-	CSAGTEAFF	TGCAGCGCTGGGACAGAAGCTTTCTTT
-	TRBV6-5	12	TRBJ1-1	-	CASSQMDTEAFF	TGTGCCAGCAGCCAAATGGACACTGAAGCTTTCTTT
-	TRBV3-1	18	TRBJ1-1	-	CASSHDRQVPLMNTEAFF	TGTGCCAGCAGCCACGACCGACAGGTTCCACTTATGAACACTGAAGCTTTCTTT
-	TRBV5-6	14	TRBJ2-7	-	CASSSVAGWGEQYF	TGTGCCAGCAGCTCGGTTGCCGGGTGGGGCGAGCAGTACTTC
-	TRBV6-5	14	TRBJ2-7	-	CASSYSRGLYEQYF	TGTGCCAGCAGTTACTCTAGGGGCCTCTACGAGCAGTACTTC
-	TRBV7-2	15	TRBJ1-1	-	CASSRSGTLNTEAFF	TGTGCCAGCAGCCGTAGCGGGACGCTGAACACTGAAGCTTTCTTT
-	TRBV10-3	16	TRBJ2-7	TRBD1	CAISESARQGAYEQYF	TGTGCCATCAGTGAGTCGGCCCGACAGGGAGCCTACGAGCAGTACTTC
few	TRBV7-2	15	TRBJ2-3	TRBD2	CASSLDPSGRDTQYF	TGTGCCAGCAGCTTAGATCCTAGCGGGAGGGATACGCAGTATTTT
-	TRBV5-1	14	TRBJ1-1	-	CASSPGQTNTEAFF	TGCGCCAGCAGCCCAGGACAGACGAACACTGAAGCTTTCTTT
few	TRBV5-6	17	TRBJ2-1	TRBD1	CASSVERQGGMYNEQFF	TGTGCCAGCAGCGTCGAGCGACAGGGGGGGATGTACAATGAGCAGTTCTTC
few	TRBV11-2	15	TRBJ1-3	-	CASSHGGSSGNTIYF	TGTGCCAGCAGCCACGGGGGTTCATCTGGAAACACCATATATTTT
-	TRBV7-2	14	TRBJ1-2	-	CASSLGTGPPGYTF	TGTGCCAGCAGCCTCGGGACCGGCCCTCCTGGCTACACCTTC
-	TRBV21-1	15	TRBJ1-2	-	CASTPRRAPNYGYTF	TGTGCCAGCACTCCCCGGCGGGCTCCTAACTATGGCTACACCTTC
-	TRBV3-1	13	TRBJ1-1	TRBD1	CASSQSGGRRAFF	TGTGCCAGCAGCCAGTCAGGGGGCCGGCGGGCTTTCTTT
many	TRBV20-1	15	TRBJ2-3	-	CSAPGSGRTLTPQYF	TGCAGTGCTCCCGGTTCGGGGCGGACGTTAACGCCGCAGTATTTT
few	TRBV19	15	TRBJ1-4	-	CASSPGSGWEEKLFF	TGTGCCAGTAGTCCCGGGAGCGGCTGGGAGGAAAAACTGTTTTTT